The source of this T cell receptor (beta chain) is a study of cytomegalovirus exposure and HLA in healthy donors listed by TCRdb under 2017. Background on the whole study: According to an earlier analysis of around 600 of the donors, about 180 million T cells yielded 117 million unique TCR beta sequences and approximately 300 Gb of sequence data. A later analysis re-examined previously published TCR beta repertoires from over 500 donors and added high-resolution HLA genotyping to investigate patterns of TCR occurrence. An earlier analysis of roughly 580 of the donors used high-throughput TCR beta sequencing to judge whether each TCR beta V gene segment behaved as functional or pseudogenic. Using immunosequencing, the study profiled T cell repertoires from 666 subjects and related those repertoires to cytomegalovirus serostatus. About 5 DR-DQ haplotypes were handled as single units for association and clustering, since linkage in the cohort was strong. Genome-wide SNP genotypes for about 65% of the 666 donors were used in a later genetic analysis, which treated that subset as a discovery cohort. In the later analysis, no new phenotypic data were used to find candidate immune exposures; instead, reliance was placed on TCR beta sequences and their occurrence across donors. The genetic ancestry cluster associated with self-reported Caucasian donors included about 81% of the 398 genotyped donors. Among roughly 400 genotyped donors of the cohort, an average of about 240,000 unique TCR beta nucleotide sequences were sequenced per donor, around 18% of them non-productive. HLA typing included class I and class II loci at four-digit resolution. Every repertoire in the discovery cohort had been generated on one and the same sequencing platform. To predict cytomegalovirus infection status, the study brought together high-throughput TCR immunosequencing, statistical association of individual TCRs with disease status, and machine learning. Donor age, sex, ethnicity and CMV serostatus were compiled alongside the repertoire data. An early release covering 550 to 700 HLA-typed donors comprised approximately 300 gigabases of sequencing data and roughly 86 million unique TCR sequences. Besides the first cohort of 666 subjects, a separate validation cohort made up of 95 to 150 different subjects was used. The study was designed to test whether signatures of past pathogen exposure could be identified by cataloging public T cell receptors. Typing coverage differed by locus: A, B, C, DRB1 and DQB1 were typed in about 629-630 donors, DQA1 in 522, DPA1 in 600 to 610, and DPB1 in around 440. Study-wide findings and limitations: In an earlier analysis of 500 to 650 of the donors, most TCR beta V segments appeared in productive rearrangements about 87% or about 30% of the time, broadly matching IMGT annotations. About 15 rarely observed V segments, including chromosome 9 orphons, were excluded from the earlier analysis of approximately 500 of the donors because counts were too low. Assigning TCR associations to individual alleles was difficult when HLA alleles, especially DR and DQ, strongly co-occurred. The classifier was reported to diagnose cytomegalovirus status with high specificity and sensitivity in both the original and validation cohorts. For the cohort, immune exposure information was limited to CMV serostatus. According to the authors, the approach could potentially be generalized to other disease states and immunological phenotypes. Because the 87-base-pair reads could not distinguish some IMGT-functional V segments, including TRBV6-2 and TRBV6-3, those segments were excluded. According to a later analysis, parvovirus B19, influenza, CMV and Epstein-Barr virus appeared linked to several top co-occurrence clusters. The presence/absence analyses assumed that sequencing depth was roughly uniform across donors, and that assumption may not be true. A later analysis found that most CMV-associated TCR beta chains appeared HLA-restricted, with HLA associations seemingly driven largely by CMV exposure. V-gene and J-gene trimming of TCR beta chains was associated with a missense DCLRE1C variant in a later genetic analysis, and the association was replicated in an independent cohort. In vitro tests confirmed that three of the cytomegalovirus-associated TCR beta chains recognize cytomegalovirus antigens. HLA typing was unavailable for some donors at each locus, so association tests used only the typed subset. A later analysis found that TCR association rates varied across HLA loci, with DRB1 alleles showing the most associated TCRs and HLA-C alleles the fewest. At a false discovery rate of 0.05, a later analysis linked approximately 18,000 TCR beta sequences to specific HLA alleles. In this cohort, only TCR beta chains were sequenced, and detectable features were limited by the absence of alpha or paired-chain data. Compared with equally common non-associated chains, HLA-associated TCR beta chains in a later analysis were more clonally expanded and had lower generation probabilities. A further reported finding was that TCR beta sequences accurately predicted the HLA-A and HLA-B alleles for most subjects in the first cohort. A later genetic analysis reported fewer N-insertions in productive TCRs among donors in an Asian-associated ancestry cluster than the 666-donor mean. A group of highly shared sequence variants was considered likely to be a technical artifact of the sequencing pipeline. Correlated functional status among segregating V segments might reflect linkage disequilibrium, but an unknown experimental factor could not be ruled out. Most TCR sequences were observed very rarely across donors, whereas some public TCRs were present in many individuals. The study gave a list of more than 150 TCR beta chains associated with cytomegalovirus.

Preparation of the library involved the immunoSEQ multiplex PCR assay. For the multiplex PCR, a mixture combining 60 forward primers for TCR Vbeta segments and 13 reverse primers for TCR Jbeta segments was used. A multiplex PCR assay on genomic DNA amplified the CDR3 region of rearranged TCR beta genes. On the Illumina HiSeq System, the amplified TCR beta libraries were sequenced as 87-base-pair reads. The published analysis was carried out like this. A later analysis tallied approximately 87 million unique TCR beta chains across the 650 to 750 repertoires, and around 9.9 million of those chains were shared by two or more donors. Raw reads were error-corrected and collapsed into unique sequences by a nearest-neighbor algorithm in which closely related sequences were merged to remove PCR and sequencing errors. To assign V, D and J gene segments, CDR3 sequences were aligned to IMGT reference sequences. For a sequence to be retained, at least a six-nucleotide match to both a V gene segment and a J gene segment was required. A rearrangement was called productive if the CDR3 had no stop codons and remained in frame with V and J, and every other rearrangement was called non-productive. Following IMGT convention, CDR3 was defined as the stretch from the second conserved V-encoded cysteine up to the conserved J-encoded phenylalanine. Sequences without an unambiguous match to a single V gene segment were excluded from the earlier analysis of several hundred of the donors. An earlier analysis of approximately 590 of the donors called V segments functional above 56.7% productive rearrangements and segregating when the between-donor standard deviation exceeded 5%. A statistical classification framework was developed to diagnose cytomegalovirus status using the catalog of TCR beta chain sequences. V and J gene assignment, in a later analysis, came from comparing TCR nucleotide sequences with IMGT/GENE-DB human TR gene sequences. In a later analysis, CDR3 sequences and most-parsimonious VDJ recombination scenarios were assigned using the TCRdist pipeline. In a later analysis, each TCR beta chain was defined by its CDR3 amino acid sequence together with its V-gene family, and reads without a unique V-gene family were excluded. As a way to deal with suspected cross-contamination and a sequencing artifact, a later analysis dropped more than 500 nucleotide sequences that were highly shared and had low generation probability. A later analysis calculated a clonal expansion index for each public chain from normalized within-repertoire ranks of inferred template counts. In a later analysis, generation probabilities were computed with a VDJ recombination model fitted to out-of-frame rearrangements, and the resulting probabilities were checked against IGoR. A later analysis scored TCR-TCR, TCR-HLA and TCR-CMV co-occurrence with hypergeometric tests, applying a repertoire-size bias correction to TCR pairs. To estimate false discovery rates, a later analysis permuted the HLA or CMV assignments 20 times. In a later analysis, co-occurring TCRs were grouped using DBSCAN, and TCRdist sequence similarity was added for clustering within HLA-allele-positive subsets. Repertoires with fewer than 30,000 or more than 120,000 public chains were left out of co-occurrence clustering, as were about five repertoires with anomalous nucleotide sharing. The table was pulled from immuneACCESS by TCRdb, which kept in-frame rearrangements only. Such tables lose some clones; where checked, under half of the loss comes from unresolved V genes, and the rest has no known cause. D and trimming come from the DNA, and the V and J calls and clone size come from that table. A total of approximately 89,000 clones appear in this sample, roughly 76% of them only once. 1.2% of the sample is in the top ten clones.

This clone was detected once. Its antigen specificity is not known. No base-level quality is on record; no much larger clone is a single base apart. Measured from the cysteine to the phenylalanine, the CDR3 is 16 residues long. Kept here is only the CDR3 DNA, which spans 48 bases and is read in frame from base 1. The cohort consisted of 600 to 750 healthy bone marrow donors. Cohort members were all nominally healthy when sampled, although unrecorded immune exposures were likely present. The donor was CMV seronegative and was included in the group of hundreds of seronegative cohort members. A peripheral blood sample was provided by each donor, and peripheral blood mononuclear cells were used for TCR beta sequencing. The Qiagen DNeasy Blood Extraction Kit was used to extract genomic DNA from the blood cell samples.

The sequenced material came from PBMCs. The clonotype comes from a female donor in good health and CMV-seronegative. The chain couples TRBV1 to TRBJ2-5; no check of the table's D call, TRBD1, against the DNA was made. TRBV1 is noted as a pseudogene. The DNA is as follows: TGCACCAGCAGTTGGAGCCCAAGACAGGGGAAAGAGACCCAGTACTTC. Translated, it reads CTSSWSPRQGKETQYF.